This paragraph covers one TCR beta chain sequence. Its specificity is unknown. This entry is derived from a study of identical twins. Study outcomes and limitations: With abundant cord blood beta clonotypes, insertions were fewer; memory repertoires showed no such pattern. There is a chance that invariant MAIT and iNKT cells partially muddied zero-insertion analyses.

Template switching added a universal primer binding site, and final cDNA carried unique molecular identifiers. TCRdb re-derived calls from the 5' RACE reads in MiXCR, one entry per CDR3 protein. The data contain hundreds of thousands of distinct CDR3 sequences, over 5% of them singletons. V gave up 4 bases and J gave up 1 base, with 10 bases separating them. This CDR3 spans 16 amino acids. Germline V gene sequence: CDR1 KGHDR, CDR2 SFDVKD. What was sequenced was naive T cells sorted from blood. The receptor comes from a man younger than 35 in good health. The V gene is TRBV24-1, the J gene TRBJ2-6, with D unresolved. The DNA of the CDR3 is TGTGCCACCAGTGAGACGACCGAGTCTGGGGCCAACGTCCTGACTTTC. The encoded protein is CATSETTESGANVLTF.